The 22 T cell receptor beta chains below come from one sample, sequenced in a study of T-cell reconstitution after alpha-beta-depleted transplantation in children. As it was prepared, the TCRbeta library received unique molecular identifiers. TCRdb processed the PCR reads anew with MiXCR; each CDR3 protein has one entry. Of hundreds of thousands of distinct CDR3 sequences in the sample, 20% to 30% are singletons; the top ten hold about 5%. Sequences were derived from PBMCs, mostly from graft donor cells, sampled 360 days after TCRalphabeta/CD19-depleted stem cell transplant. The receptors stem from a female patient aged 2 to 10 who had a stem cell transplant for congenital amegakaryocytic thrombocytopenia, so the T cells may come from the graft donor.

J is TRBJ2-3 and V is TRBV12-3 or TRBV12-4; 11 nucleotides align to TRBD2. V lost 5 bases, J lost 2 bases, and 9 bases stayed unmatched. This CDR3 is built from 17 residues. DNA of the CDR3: TGTGCCAGCAGTCCCCGGTCTAGCGGGGGGTACACAGATACGCAGTATTTT. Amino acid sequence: CASSPRSSGGYTDTQYF.

Written as DNA, the CDR3 is TGTGCCAGCAGTTACGGTCGGGCAAGCATAGCCAAAAACATTCAGTACTTC. Translation gives CASSYGRASIAKNIQYF. The rearrangement uses TRBV6-2 or TRBV6-3 and TRBJ2-4; D not certain. The CDR3 totals 17 residues. CDR1 is MNHEY, CDR2 SVGEGT, per germline. The germline V and J ends were trimmed by 2 bases and 0 bases, with 14 bases remaining between them.

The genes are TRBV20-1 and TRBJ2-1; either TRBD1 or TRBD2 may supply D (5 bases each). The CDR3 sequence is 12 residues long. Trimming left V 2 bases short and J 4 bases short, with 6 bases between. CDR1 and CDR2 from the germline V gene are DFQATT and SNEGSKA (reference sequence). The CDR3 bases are TGCAGTGCTAGATGGGGGTACAATGAGCAGTTCTTC. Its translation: CSARWGYNEQFF.

CDR3 protein: CASSSPGSGNTIYF. The CDR3 DNA follows: TGTGCCAGCAGTTCCCCTGGTTCTGGAAACACCATATATTTT. The rearrangement links TRBV28 to TRBJ1-3; D ambiguous. Between the trimmed V and J ends, which lost 4 bases and 1 base, there was a span of 8 bases. CDR1 is MDHEN and CDR2 is SYDVKM in the germline V gene. CDR3 size: 14 residues.

Written as DNA, the CDR3 is TGTGCCAGCAGCCAACTGATCACAGGGCGCTGGGACGAGCAGTACTTC. It encodes CASSQLITGRWDEQYF. The chain combines TRBV3-1 with TRBJ2-7, with D tentatively TRBD1 (6 bases). Looked up from germline, CDR1 is LGHDT and CDR2 is YNNKEL (reference sequence). Trimming removed 2 bases at V and 5 bases at J, with 19 bases between. The CDR3 loop spans 16 amino acids.

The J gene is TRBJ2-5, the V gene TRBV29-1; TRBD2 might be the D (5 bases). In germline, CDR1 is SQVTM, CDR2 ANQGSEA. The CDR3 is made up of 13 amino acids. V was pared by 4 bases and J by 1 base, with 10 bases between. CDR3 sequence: CSVASGLQETQYF. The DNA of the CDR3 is TGCAGCGTTGCCTCAGGACTCCAAGAGACCCAGTACTTC.

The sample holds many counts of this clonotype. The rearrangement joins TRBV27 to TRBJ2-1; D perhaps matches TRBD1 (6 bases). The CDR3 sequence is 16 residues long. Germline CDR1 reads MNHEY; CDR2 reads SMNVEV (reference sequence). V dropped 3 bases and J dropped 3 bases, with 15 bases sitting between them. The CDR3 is CASSLLGTQDYNEQFF. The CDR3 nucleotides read TGTGCCAGCAGTTTGCTCGGGACACAGGACTACAATGAGCAGTTCTTC.

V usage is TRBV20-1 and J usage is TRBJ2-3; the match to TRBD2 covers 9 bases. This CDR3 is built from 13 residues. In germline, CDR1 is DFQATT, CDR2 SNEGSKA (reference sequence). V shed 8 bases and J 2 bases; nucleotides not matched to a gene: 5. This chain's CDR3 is CSPERGATDTQYF. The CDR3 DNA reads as TGCAGTCCCGAGCGGGGGGCCACAGATACGCAGTATTTT.

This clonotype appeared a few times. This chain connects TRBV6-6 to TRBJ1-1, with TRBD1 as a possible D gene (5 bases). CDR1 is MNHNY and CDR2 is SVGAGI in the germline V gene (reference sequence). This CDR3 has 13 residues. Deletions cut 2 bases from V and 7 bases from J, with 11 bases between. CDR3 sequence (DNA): TGTGCCAGCAGTTACCCGAAGACAGTTGAAGCTTTCTTT. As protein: CASSYPKTVEAFF.

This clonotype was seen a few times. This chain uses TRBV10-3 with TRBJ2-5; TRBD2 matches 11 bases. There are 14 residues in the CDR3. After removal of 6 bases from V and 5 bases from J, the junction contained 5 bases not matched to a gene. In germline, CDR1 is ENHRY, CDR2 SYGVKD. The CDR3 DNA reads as TGTGCCATCAGAACTAGCGGGAGCAGGGAGACCCAGTACTTC. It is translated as CAIRTSGSRETQYF.

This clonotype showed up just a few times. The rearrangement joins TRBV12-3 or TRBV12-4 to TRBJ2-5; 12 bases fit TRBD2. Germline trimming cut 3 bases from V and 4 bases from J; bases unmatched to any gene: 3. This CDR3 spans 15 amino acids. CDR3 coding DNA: TGTGCCAGCAGTTTGTCTAGCGGGAGGGGAGAGACCCAGTACTTC. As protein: CASSLSSGRGETQYF.

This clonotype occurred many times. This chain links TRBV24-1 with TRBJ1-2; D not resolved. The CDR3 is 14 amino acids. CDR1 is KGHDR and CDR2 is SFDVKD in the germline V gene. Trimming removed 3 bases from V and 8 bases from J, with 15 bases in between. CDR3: CATSDPDGAMGYTF. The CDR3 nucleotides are TGTGCCACCAGTGATCCCGACGGTGCTATGGGCTACACCTTC.

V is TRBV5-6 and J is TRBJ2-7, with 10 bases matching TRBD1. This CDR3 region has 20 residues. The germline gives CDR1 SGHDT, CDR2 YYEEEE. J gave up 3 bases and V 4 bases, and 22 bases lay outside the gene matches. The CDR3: CASSPGGRTGGNREYYEQYF. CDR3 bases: TGTGCCAGCAGCCCGGGTGGTCGGACAGGGGGTAATCGGGAATACTACGAGCAGTACTTC.

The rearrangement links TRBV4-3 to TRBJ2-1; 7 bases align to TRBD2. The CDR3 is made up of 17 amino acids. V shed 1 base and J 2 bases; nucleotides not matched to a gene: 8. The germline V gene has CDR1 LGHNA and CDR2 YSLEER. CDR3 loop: CASSQVVGSGTYNEQFF. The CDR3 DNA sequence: TGCGCCAGCAGCCAAGTCGTTGGCAGCGGGACCTACAATGAGCAGTTCTTC.

DNA for the CDR3: TGTGCCAGTAGTGACCAAGACAGGGTCTACGAGCAGTACTTC. Its protein is CASSDQDRVYEQYF. This chain links TRBV19 with TRBJ2-7, with TRBD1 identical over 7 bases. CDR1 and CDR2 (germline): LNHDA, SQIVND (reference sequence). The CDR3 runs to 14 residues. J was trimmed by 3 bases and V by 5 bases; bases with no gene match: 7.

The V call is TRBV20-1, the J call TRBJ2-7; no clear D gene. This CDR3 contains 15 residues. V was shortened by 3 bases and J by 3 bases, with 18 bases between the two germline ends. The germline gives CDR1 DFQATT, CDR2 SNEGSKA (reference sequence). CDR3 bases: TGCAGTGCTAGCACTCCCAGAGGAAACAACTACGAGCAGTACTTC. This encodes CSASTPRGNNYEQYF.

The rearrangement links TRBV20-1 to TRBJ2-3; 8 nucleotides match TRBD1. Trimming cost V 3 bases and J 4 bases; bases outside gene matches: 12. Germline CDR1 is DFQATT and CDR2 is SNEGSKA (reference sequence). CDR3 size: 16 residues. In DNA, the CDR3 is TGCAGTGCTAGTAGTTGGACGGGACAGGTAGCAGATACGCAGTATTTT. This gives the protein CSASSWTGQVADTQYF.

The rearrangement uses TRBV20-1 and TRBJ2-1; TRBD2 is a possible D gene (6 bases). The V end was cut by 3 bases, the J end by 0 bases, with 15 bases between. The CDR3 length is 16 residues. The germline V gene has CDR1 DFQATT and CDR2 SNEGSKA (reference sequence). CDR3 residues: CSARAGSPSSYNEQFF. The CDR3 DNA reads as TGCAGTGCTAGGGCGGGGAGCCCAAGCTCCTACAATGAGCAGTTCTTC.

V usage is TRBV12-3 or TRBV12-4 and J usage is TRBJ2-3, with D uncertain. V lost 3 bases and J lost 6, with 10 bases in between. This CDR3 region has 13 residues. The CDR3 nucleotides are TGTGCCAGCAGTTTGTCCGCGCGGGATACGCAGTATTTT. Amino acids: CASSLSARDTQYF.

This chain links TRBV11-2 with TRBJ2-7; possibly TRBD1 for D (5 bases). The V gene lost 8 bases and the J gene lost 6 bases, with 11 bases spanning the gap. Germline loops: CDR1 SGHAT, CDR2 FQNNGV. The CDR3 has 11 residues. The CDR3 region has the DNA TGTGCCAGCGCCACAGGAACCGAGCAGTACTTC. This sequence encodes CASATGTEQYF.

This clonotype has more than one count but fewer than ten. Here the CDR3 reads CATSRVTSGGYEQYF. The CDR3 nucleotides read TGTGCCACCAGCAGAGTAACTAGCGGGGGCTACGAGCAGTACTTC. This chain connects TRBV15 to TRBJ2-7; 11 nucleotides align to TRBD2. Germline V lookup: CDR1 LNHNV, CDR2 YYDKDF (reference sequence). CDR3 length equals 15 residues. J gave up 3 bases and V 1 base, and 2 bases lay outside the gene matches.

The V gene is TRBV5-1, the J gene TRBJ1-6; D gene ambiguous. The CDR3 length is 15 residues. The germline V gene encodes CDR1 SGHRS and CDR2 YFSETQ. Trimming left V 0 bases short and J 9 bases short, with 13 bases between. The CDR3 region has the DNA TGCGCCAGCAGCTTGGTTGGCGGGCTGGTTTCACCCCTCCACTTT. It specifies CASSLVGGLVSPLHF.